The 28 T cell receptor beta chains given below trace back to one sample, sequenced in a study of blood T cell repertoires in COVID-19 (TCRdb year 2020). The library relied on the immunoSEQ multiplex PCR assay. TCRdb holds this immuneACCESS table with in-frame rearrangements only. Some clones are missing; in checked studies, unresolved V genes explain under half, and the rest has no known cause. Here the sample has 14,000 or so clones; approximately 90% occur a single time. Jointly, the top ten make up 13% to 15% of the sample. Sequenced input: peripheral blood. Source of these receptors: a man in his forties or fifties with active COVID-19.

The genes are TRBV28 and TRBJ2-1; possible D gene TRBD1, 6 bases. The CDR3 runs to 14 residues. Germline CDR1 reads MDHEN; CDR2 reads SYDVKM. V gave up 5 bases and J gave up 4 bases, with 12 bases separating them. CDR3 amino acids: CASSPGTRYNEQFF. Here the CDR3 DNA reads TGTGCCAGCAGTCCCGGGACACGGTACAATGAGCAGTTCTTC.

CDR3 region: CASSEVAGGRDTQYF. DNA of the CDR3: TGTGCCAGCAGTGAAGTCGCGGGAGGTCGAGATACGCAGTATTTT. The chain combines TRBV25-1 with TRBJ2-3; 8 bases map to TRBD2. Germline-derived CDR1 and CDR2 are MGHDK and SYGVNS. The J segment lost 5 bases and the V segment lost 2 bases, leaving 6 bases of the junction unmatched. The CDR3 has 15 amino acids.

The chain combines TRBV5-4 with TRBJ1-1; 7 nucleotides agree with TRBD1. Germline V CDR1 and CDR2: SGHNT, YYREEE (reference sequence). The V and J ends lost 1 base and 3 bases, in that order; junction bases with no gene match: 6. This CDR3 has 15 amino acids. The CDR3, as DNA: TGTGCCAGCAGCTTGAGGGGTCAGGGGGACACTGAAGCTTTCTTT. It codes for CASSLRGQGDTEAFF.

This rearrangement joins TRBV5-1 to TRBJ2-7; a possible D gene is TRBD2 (6 bases). The germline V and J ends were trimmed by 3 bases and 7 bases, with 23 bases remaining between them. The CDR3 consists of 16 residues. The germline gives CDR1 SGHRS, CDR2 YFSETQ. CDR3 in amino acids: CASSWRPVGGSEEQYF. In nucleotides, the CDR3 is TGCGCCAGCAGCTGGAGGCCCGTAGGAGGGAGTGAAGAGCAGTACTTC.

This chain links TRBV14 with TRBJ2-1; 11 bases map to TRBD2. Unmatched junction bases numbered 16, after V lost 0 bases and J lost 9 bases. The germline CDR1 and CDR2 sequences are SGHDN and FVKESK. The CDR3 covers 19 residues. The CDR3: CASSQEKRTSGFPRGEQFF. In DNA, the CDR3 is TGTGCCAGCAGCCAAGAGAAGCGGACTAGCGGGTTCCCGAGGGGTGAGCAGTTCTTC. Drawing the rest from reference TRBV14 and TRBJ2-1, the complete variable domain is EAGVTQFPSHSVIEKGQTVTLRCDPISGHDNLYWYRRVMGKEIKFLLHFVKESKQDESGMPNNRFLAERTGGTYSTLKVQPAELEDSGVYFCASSQEKRTSGFPRGEQFFGPGTRLTVL.

This clone was recorded once. This chain joins TRBV4-3 and TRBJ2-1; D gene uncertain. Between the trimmed V and J ends, which lost 1 base and 9 bases, there was a span of 13 bases. The CDR3 sequence is 14 residues long. From germline, CDR1 is LGHNA and CDR2 YSLEER. The CDR3 nucleotides read TGCGCCAGCAGCCAAGTGTCTGACATCCCTGAGCAGTTCTTC. Protein product: CASSQVSDIPEQFF.

The chain joins TRBV28 to TRBJ2-7; TRBD1 agrees at 9 bases. CDR3 size: 14 residues. CDR1 is MDHEN and CDR2 is SYDVKM in the germline V gene. V gave up 10 bases and J gave up 0 bases; unmatched junction bases: 7. This chain's CDR3 is CATRRDRDSYEQYF. CDR3 nucleotides: TGTGCCACCCGAAGGGACAGGGACTCCTACGAGCAGTACTTC.

V gene TRBV5-1 combines with J gene TRBJ2-5; no definite D call. This CDR3 has 12 amino acids. Germline assignment: CDR1 SGHRS and CDR2 YFSETQ. The ends were cut back, 3 bases at V and 5 bases at J, with 8 bases in the middle. The CDR3 here is CASSSTQETQYF. CDR3 DNA sequence: TGCGCCAGCAGCTCCACGCAGGAGACCCAGTACTTC.

A single count supports this clone. The chain recombines TRBV28 with TRBJ2-3; 10 positions agree with TRBD2. Germline-derived CDR1 and CDR2 are MDHEN and SYDVKM. CDR3 size: 14 residues. The junction had 6 bases not matched to a gene; V was cut back by 2 bases and J by 10 bases. CDR3: CASSLLAGAIAQYF. CDR3 DNA sequence: TGTGCCAGCAGTTTACTAGCGGGAGCCATTGCGCAGTATTTT.

J is TRBJ1-1 and V is TRBV2; D is uncertain. The V gene lost 6 bases and the J gene lost 5 bases, with 16 bases spanning the gap. CDR1 and CDR2 from the germline V gene are SNHLY and FYNNEI. The CDR3 is made up of 14 amino acids. The CDR3 region has the DNA TGTGCCAGCAGATACAGATCTGAGGGTACTGAAGCTTTCTTT. Its protein is CASRYRSEGTEAFF.

The chain carries TRBV2 and TRBJ1-2; the D gene is possibly TRBD1 (6 bases). V lost 8 bases and J 4 bases, leaving 20 bases between the germline ends. The CDR3 loop spans 15 amino acids. Looked up from germline, CDR1 is SNHLY and CDR2 is FYNNEI. The CDR3 sequence: CASRGGASAGYGYTF. Here the CDR3 DNA reads TGTGCCAGCCGGGGGGGGGCAAGTGCCGGCTATGGCTACACCTTC. Full variable domain (remainder filled in from reference TRBV2 and TRBJ1-2): EPEVTQTPSHQVTQMGQEVILRCVPISNHLYFYWYRQILGQKVEFLVSFYNNEISEKSEIFDDQFSVERPDGSNFTLKIRSTKLEDSAMYFCASRGGASAGYGYTFGSGTRLTVV.

The chain is built from TRBV6-5 and TRBJ2-7; tentatively, D is TRBD2 (6 bases). Trimming pared 6 bases from V and 2 bases from J, leaving 20 bases between. The CDR3 runs to 16 residues. Germline loops: CDR1 MNHEY, CDR2 SVGAGI. The CDR3 nucleotides are TGTGCCAGCAGCTACCGTCAGGGAGGCCCTCCCTACGAGCAGTACTTC. It is translated as CASSYRQGGPPYEQYF.

J is TRBJ1-2 and V is TRBV2; 7 positions agree with TRBD1. Germline loops: CDR1 SNHLY, CDR2 FYNNEI. The CDR3 length is 16 residues. J lost 4 bases, V lost 1 base, and 9 bases had no gene match. The CDR3 DNA follows: TGTGCCAGCAGTGAAGGAGTGACAGGGTATCGCTATGGCTACACCTTC. Its translation: CASSEGVTGYRYGYTF.

The chain combines TRBV28 with TRBJ2-7, with TRBD2 as a possible D gene (6 bases). The CDR3 has 15 residues. V shed 2 bases and J shed 4 bases, with 15 bases lying between them. Germline V lookup: CDR1 MDHEN, CDR2 SYDVKM. The CDR3 sequence: CASSLGGDPAYEQYF. The CDR3 region has the DNA TGTGCCAGCAGTTTAGGCGGGGACCCCGCGTACGAGCAGTACTTC.

V and J are TRBV7-9 and TRBJ1-2; TRBD1 aligns across 7 bases. The CDR3 contains 16 residues. Germline loops: CDR1 SEHNR, CDR2 FQNEAQ (reference sequence). Losses at the gene ends were 5 bases for V and 4 bases for J; bases not matched to a gene: 13. This chain's CDR3 is CASSRQGTRRVYGYTF. Here the CDR3 DNA reads TGTGCCAGCAGCAGACAGGGAACTAGGAGGGTCTATGGCTACACCTTC. Combining the CDR3 with reference TRBV7-9 and TRBJ1-2 gives the whole variable domain DTGVSQNPRHKITKRGQNVTFRCDPISEHNRLYWYRQTLGQGPEFLTYFQNEAQLEKSRLLSDRFSAERPKGSFSTLEIQRTEQGDSAMYLCASSRQGTRRVYGYTFGSGTRLTVV.

The chain recombines TRBV19 with TRBJ2-7, with D perhaps TRBD2 (6 bases). Germline values: CDR1 LNHDA, CDR2 SQIVND (reference sequence). The V end was cut by 7 bases, the J end by 2 bases, with 18 bases between. The CDR3 has 15 amino acids. CDR3 nucleotides: TGTGCCAGTACCCGGAGGGCAGGGTCCGCCTACGAGCAGTACTTC. Translating it yields CASTRRAGSAYEQYF.

The count of this clone is one. The rearrangement joins TRBV5-1 to TRBJ2-1, with D possibly matching TRBD2 (6 bases). This CDR3 comprises 15 residues. The germline gives CDR1 SGHRS, CDR2 YFSETQ. Trimming removed 4 bases at V and 7 bases at J, with 18 bases between. As DNA, the CDR3 is TGCGCCAGCAGCCCATCGGGGGTCCTGAGAAATGAGCAGTTCTTC. Encoded protein: CASSPSGVLRNEQFF.

V and J are TRBV3-1 (or the pseudogene TRBV3-2) and TRBJ2-5; TRBD2 matches at 14 bases. This CDR3 region has 16 residues. The V gene's germline CDR1 is LGHDT and CDR2 YNNKEL (reference sequence). V lost 4 bases to trimming and J lost 5 bases; unmatched junction nucleotides: 6. CDR3 nucleotides: TGTGCCAGCAGCCCTAGGACTAGCGGGAGGAAGGAGACCCAGTACTTC. This codes for CASSPRTSGRKETQYF.

The J gene is TRBJ2-2, the V gene TRBV9, with no clear D. Trimming stripped 0 bases from V and 7 bases from J, with 16 bases between. The CDR3 has 16 residues. Per germline, CDR1 SGDLS and CDR2 YYNGEE. CDR3 coding DNA: TGTGCCAGCAGCGTAGCTCCACTGAGATATGTCGGGGAGCTGTTTTTT. Translation gives CASSVAPLRYVGELFF.

The chain employs TRBV15 and TRBJ2-7, with D possibly being TRBD2 (6 bases). This CDR3 comprises 13 residues. The germline V gene encodes CDR1 LNHNV and CDR2 YYDKDF (reference sequence). Trimming left V 6 bases short and J 3 bases short, with 12 bases between. The CDR3, as DNA: TGTGCCACCAGGATGGGACTGGACTACGAGCAGTACTTC. Residues: CATRMGLDYEQYF.

V usage is TRBV9 and J usage is TRBJ1-1; 7 nucleotides agree with TRBD1. This CDR3 is built from 15 residues. After removal of 0 bases from V and 3 bases from J, the junction contained 5 bases not matched to a gene. The V gene's germline CDR1 is SGDLS and CDR2 YYNGEE. The CDR3 DNA reads as TGTGCCAGCAGCGTAGAGGGACAGCCCTACACTGAAGCTTTCTTT. Protein product: CASSVEGQPYTEAFF.

The chain links TRBV4-1 to TRBJ2-2, with 10 bases aligning to TRBD1. CDR1 is MGHRA, CDR2 YSYEKL, per germline. The CDR3 is 17 residues long. V lost 0 bases, J lost 6 bases, and 7 bases stayed unmatched. The CDR3 coding sequence is TGCGCCAGCAGCCAAGATGAGACAGGGGGCGTTGCCGGGGAGCTGTTTTTT. The encoded protein is CASSQDETGGVAGELFF.

The chain couples TRBV27 to TRBJ2-2; 9 bases align to TRBD1. The CDR3 contains 16 residues. Trimming at V came to 7 bases and at J to 2 bases, leaving 8 bases not matched to a gene. Germline CDR1 and CDR2: MNHEY and SMNVEV (reference sequence). The CDR3 here is CASTGWGQGNTGELFF. The DNA of the CDR3 is TGTGCCAGCACCGGTTGGGGACAGGGTAACACCGGGGAGCTGTTTTTT.

The chain joins TRBV5-6 to TRBJ2-7; tentative D call: TRBD1 (7 bases). CDR1 SGHDT and CDR2 YYEEEE come from the germline V gene. CDR3 length equals 16 residues. Trimming pared 2 bases from V and 0 bases from J, leaving 15 bases between. DNA for the CDR3: TGTGCCAGCAGCTTAGGAGGGGGCTATAGCTCCTACGAGCAGTACTTC. Its translation is CASSLGGGYSSYEQYF.

The rearrangement links TRBV3-1 (or the pseudogene TRBV3-2) to TRBJ1-2, with 7 bases identical to TRBD1. CDR1 and CDR2 (germline): LGHDT, YNNKEL (reference sequence). J lost 4 bases, V lost 7 bases, and 6 bases had no gene match. The CDR3 is 13 residues long. CDR3 bases: TGTGCCAGCACCACCAGGGGGAGCTATGGCTACACCTTC. This encodes CASTTRGSYGYTF.

The CDR3 region is CASSPTTGNFYNEQFF. The CDR3 region has the DNA TGTGCCAGCAGCCCAACCACAGGGAATTTCTACAATGAGCAGTTCTTC. The chain employs TRBV5-8 and TRBJ2-1; a possible D gene is TRBD1 (6 bases). Trimming stripped 4 bases from V and 3 bases from J, with 17 bases between. This CDR3 has 16 residues. Germline values: CDR1 SGHTS, CDR2 YDEGEE.

The rearrangement uses TRBV7-2 and TRBJ2-7, with 10 positions matching TRBD2. This CDR3 has 15 amino acids. V shed 1 base, J shed 2 bases, and the junction held 2 bases outside the gene matches. Germline V gene lookup returns CDR1 SGHTA and CDR2 FQGNSA. CDR3 sequence (DNA): TGTGCCAGCAGCTTAGTTCTAGCGGGGGCCTACGAGCAGTACTTC. Amino acids: CASSLVLAGAYEQYF.

This clone has a handful of counts. The chain employs TRBV14 and TRBJ2-7, with 9 bases lining up with TRBD1. The CDR3 loop spans 14 amino acids. Germline values: CDR1 SGHDN, CDR2 FVKESK. J gave up 2 bases and V 6 bases, and 5 bases lay outside the gene matches. CDR3 region: CASRSGTGTYEQYF. CDR3 coding DNA: TGTGCCAGCAGGTCGGGGACAGGGACCTACGAGCAGTACTTC.